The 19 T cell receptor beta chains below were found in one sample sequenced in a study of T-cell memory formation after mild COVID-19 (dated by TCRdb to the early 2020s). To prepare the library, 5' RACE was applied. Sequencing was carried out with an Illumina NovaSeq 6000. Clones were called with MiXCR by TCRdb after fastp trimmed the public reads at Q25, and only in-frame beta chains were retained. Under each unique CDR3 protein, matching rows form one entry showing the most common genes and DNA. The sample table contains about 39,000 distinct CDR3 sequences; only one count was recorded for about 6.7% of them. The ten largest clones capture approximately 0.81% of the sample. Sequencing was carried out using PBMCs or a T cell subset sorted from them (not recorded which). All receptors come from an adult who had mild COVID-19 (a few samples of this study predate the infection). The sample titles of this study are shuffled in the database, so cell type and time point are left out.

This sequence joins TRBV6-5 and TRBJ1-1; a weak D match, TRBD1 (5 bases). CDR1 and CDR2 from the germline V gene are MNHEY and SVGAGI. There are 15 residues in the CDR3. Between the trimmed V and J ends, which lost 4 bases and 2 bases, there was a span of 14 bases. CDR3 sequence reads: CASSFRARDNTEAFF. Here the CDR3 DNA reads TGTGCCAGCAGTTTTCGCGCCAGGGACAACACTGAAGCTTTCTTT.

This clonotype appeared many times. The chain combines TRBV7-2 with TRBJ2-1; D is possibly TRBD1 or TRBD2 (5 bases each). The CDR3 runs to 15 residues. The germline V gene encodes CDR1 SGHTA and CDR2 FQGNSA. The V end lost 4 bases, the J end lost 7 bases, and 17 bases lay between the germline ends. CDR3 region: CASSSGTATGNEQFF. The CDR3 DNA reads TGTGCCAGCAGCTCCGGGACGGCCACGGGGAATGAGCAGTTCTTC.

The genes are TRBV5-6 and TRBJ2-3, with D uncertain. V lost 4 bases to trimming and J lost 5 bases, with 5 bases between them. This CDR3 has 11 residues. Germline V gene sequence: CDR1 SGHDT, CDR2 YYEEEE. The CDR3 coding sequence is TGTGCCAGCAGCATAAAAGATACGCAGTATTTT. This codes for CASSIKDTQYF.

This chain joins TRBV27 and TRBJ1-2; no firm D call. The V gene's germline CDR1 is MNHEY and CDR2 SMNVEV (reference sequence). The CDR3 spans 13 residues. V lost 4 bases to trimming and J lost 8 bases, with 14 bases between them. CDR3 sequence reads: CASSSDGAWGYTF. In DNA form, the CDR3 reads TGTGCCAGCAGTTCCGACGGTGCTTGGGGCTACACCTTC.

The chain carries TRBV6-5 and TRBJ1-5; 9 bases fit TRBD1. Germline V CDR1 and CDR2: MNHEY, SVGAGI. The CDR3 covers 18 residues. With V trimmed by 5 bases and J by 5 bases, 16 bases remained unmatched. CDR3 sequence: CASSPIRDRVSPHQPQHF. The CDR3 nucleotides read TGTGCCAGCAGTCCAATTCGGGACAGGGTGTCTCCTCATCAGCCCCAGCATTTT.

Ten or more counts support this clonotype. The chain has TRBV6-5 and TRBJ1-5; a weak D match, TRBD1 (5 bases). Germline CDR1 MNHEY, CDR2 SVGAGI. The CDR3 runs to 15 residues. V gave up 6 bases and J gave up 7 bases, with 19 bases separating them. The CDR3 spells CASSKVGGVGQPQHF. CDR3 in DNA: TGTGCCAGCAGCAAAGTTGGGGGGGTCGGCCAGCCCCAGCATTTT.

This clonotype was observed many times. The V call is TRBV5-1, the J call TRBJ1-3, with D perhaps matching TRBD1 (6 bases). The CDR3 totals 14 residues. Trimming removed 5 bases at V and 1 base at J, with 10 bases between. Germline assignment: CDR1 SGHRS and CDR2 YFSETQ. The DNA of the CDR3 is TGCGCCAGCAGTGGGGGCTCATCTGGAAACACCATATATTTT. It yields the protein CASSGGSSGNTIYF.

A note on this clonotype: This may be a read error, as it is one base from a much larger clone. The V and J genes are TRBV5-1 and TRBJ2-2, with a tentative D call TRBD2 (5 bases). The CDR3 totals 14 residues. The ends were cut back, 4 bases at V and 6 bases at J, with 13 bases in the middle. Germline CDR1 is SGHRS and CDR2 is YFSETQ. Here the CDR3 reads CASSARGSAGELFF. The CDR3 nucleotides are TGCGCCAGCAGCGCCAGAGGGTCTGCCGGGGAGCTGTTTTTT.

At least ten counts were recorded for this clonotype. The CDR3 here is CASSLATAYEQYF. The DNA of the CDR3 is TGTGCCAGCAGCTTAGCGACAGCATACGAGCAGTACTTC. The chain has TRBV7-2 and TRBJ2-7; possibly TRBD1 for D (5 bases). CDR3 length equals 13 residues. Per the germline V gene, CDR1 is SGHTA and CDR2 is FQGNSA. The V end lost 0 bases, the J end lost 4 bases, and 7 bases lay between the germline ends.

This clonotype was seen at least ten times. V is TRBV7-2 and J is TRBJ2-3; possible D gene TRBD2, 6 bases. The CDR3 has 17 residues. The V gene's germline CDR1 is SGHTA and CDR2 FQGNSA. V was pared by 5 bases and J by 0 bases, with 18 bases between. CDR3 sequence: CASSPAWGVRSTDTQYF. For the CDR3, the DNA is TGTGCCAGCAGCCCGGCCTGGGGGGTCCGGAGCACAGATACGCAGTATTTT.

V and J are TRBV28 and TRBJ2-1; 8 positions match TRBD1. The V gene's germline CDR1 is MDHEN and CDR2 SYDVKM. The CDR3 sequence is 15 residues long. Trimming cost V 3 bases and J 6 bases; bases outside gene matches: 7. CDR3 nucleotide sequence: TGTGCCAGCAGTTTCGTGGACAGGGTCACCAATGAGCAGTTCTTC. It is translated as CASSFVDRVTNEQFF. Together with reference TRBV28 and TRBJ2-1, the CDR3 gives the full variable domain: DVKVTQSSRYLVKRTGEKVFLECVQDMDHENMFWYRQDPGLGLRLIYFSYDVKMKEKGDIPEGYSVSREKKERFSLILESASTNQTSMYLCASSFVDRVTNEQFFGPGTRLTVL.

This clonotype was counted only a few times. The chain joins TRBV6-2 or TRBV6-3 to TRBJ2-1; 9 bases are shared with TRBD2. The junction had 8 bases not matched to a gene; V was cut back by 0 bases and J by 14 bases. Germline V gives CDR1 MNHEY, CDR2 SVGEGT. This CDR3 has 14 amino acids. Here the CDR3 DNA reads TGTGCCAGCAGTTACTCTAGAGTAGCGGGAGAGGAGTTCTTC. Residues: CASSYSRVAGEEFF.

This clonotype has a count of ten or more. The V gene is TRBV7-2, the J gene TRBJ2-2, with TRBD2 matching over 11 bases. V was clipped by 1 base and J by 2 bases; unmatched bases: 3. This CDR3 is built from 17 residues. Germline V lookup: CDR1 SGHTA, CDR2 FQGNSA. CDR3 residues: CASSLGLAGGNTGELFF. CDR3 in DNA: TGTGCCAGCAGCTTAGGGCTAGCGGGAGGTAACACCGGGGAGCTGTTTTTT. Full variable domain (outside the CDR3, taken from reference TRBV7-2 and TRBJ2-2): GAGVSQSPSNKVTEKGKDVELRCDPISGHTALYWYRQSLGQGLEFLIYFQGNSAPDKSGLPSDRFSAERTGGSVSTLTIQRTQQEDSAVYLCASSLGLAGGNTGELFFGEGSRLTVL.

This clonotype was seen only a few times. This chain joins TRBV6-2 or TRBV6-3 and TRBJ2-2; 10 bases fit TRBD2. Germline V gives CDR1 MNHEY, CDR2 SVGEGT. With 6 bases clipped from V and 5 bases from J, the junction kept 6 bases outside the gene matches. This CDR3 is 15 amino acids long. CDR3 in DNA: TGTGCCAGCAGCCCTCTAGCGGGAGTTACCGGGGAGCTGTTTTTT. Encoded protein: CASSPLAGVTGELFF.

This clonotype has a count of ten or more. The V call is TRBV3-1, the J call TRBJ2-1; 10 bases are a match to TRBD2. With V trimmed by 1 base and J by 9 bases, 6 bases remained unmatched. Germline loops: CDR1 LGHDT, CDR2 YNNKEL (reference sequence). There are 15 residues in the CDR3. Here the CDR3 DNA reads TGTGCCAGCAGCCAAGTCCCTAGCGGGGGTGTTGAGCAGTTCTTC. As protein: CASSQVPSGGVEQFF.

At least ten counts were recorded for this clonotype. The rearrangement links TRBV5-1 to TRBJ2-3, with D possibly being TRBD2 (5 bases). Germline V gene lookup returns CDR1 SGHRS and CDR2 YFSETQ. The CDR3 is 15 residues long. Trimming pared 7 bases from V and 7 bases from J, leaving 22 bases between. The CDR3 here is CASFMDFSPGNTQYF. The CDR3 coding sequence is TGCGCCAGCTTCATGGACTTTTCTCCGGGGAATACGCAGTATTTT.

The genes are TRBV7-2 and TRBJ1-1, with a tentative D call TRBD1 (6 bases). The CDR3 has 14 residues. Deletions cut 3 bases from V and 1 base from J, with 9 bases between. CDR1 and CDR2 from the germline V gene are SGHTA and FQGNSA. The DNA of the CDR3 is TGTGCCAGCAGCTTGGGGGCAGCGAACACTGAAGCTTTCTTT. It yields the protein CASSLGAANTEAFF.

The CDR3 coding sequence is TGTGCCAGCAGCCCCAATACAGGGTCTGGGGCCAACGTCCTGACTTTC. Its translation is CASSPNTGSGANVLTF. The J gene is TRBJ2-6, the V gene TRBV7-2; D perhaps matches TRBD1 (6 bases). The CDR3 has 16 amino acids. The germline CDR1 and CDR2 sequences are SGHTA and FQGNSA. The V gene lost 5 bases and the J gene lost 1 base, with 12 bases spanning the gap. The variable domain in full, completed from reference TRBV7-2 and TRBJ2-6, reads GAGVSQSPSNKVTEKGKDVELRCDPISGHTALYWYRQSLGQGLEFLIYFQGNSAPDKSGLPSDRFSAERTGGSVSTLTIQRTQQEDSAVYLCASSPNTGSGANVLTFGAGSRLTVL.

This clonotype has only a few counts. J is TRBJ2-2 and V is TRBV20-1; D perhaps matches TRBD2 (5 bases). The length of the CDR3 is 15 residues. The V gene's germline CDR1 is DFQATT and CDR2 SNEGSKA (reference sequence). V was pared by 3 bases and J by 4 bases, with 15 bases between. CDR3 loop: CSASRGRGGTGELFF. The CDR3 DNA is TGCAGTGCTAGTCGGGGTCGAGGTGGCACCGGGGAGCTGTTTTTT.